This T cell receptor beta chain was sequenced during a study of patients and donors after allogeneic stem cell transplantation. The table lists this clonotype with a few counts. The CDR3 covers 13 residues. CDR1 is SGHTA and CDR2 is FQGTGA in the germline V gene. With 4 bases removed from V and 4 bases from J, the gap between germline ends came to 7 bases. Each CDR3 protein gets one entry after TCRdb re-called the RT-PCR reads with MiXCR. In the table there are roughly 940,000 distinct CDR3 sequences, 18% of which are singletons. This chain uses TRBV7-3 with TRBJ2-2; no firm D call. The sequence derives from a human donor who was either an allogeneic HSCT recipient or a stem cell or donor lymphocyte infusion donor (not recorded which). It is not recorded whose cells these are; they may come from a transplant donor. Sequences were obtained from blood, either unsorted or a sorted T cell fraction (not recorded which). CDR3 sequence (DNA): TGTGCCAGCAGCTACGTACCCACCGGGGAGCTGTTTTTT. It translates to CASSYVPTGELFF.